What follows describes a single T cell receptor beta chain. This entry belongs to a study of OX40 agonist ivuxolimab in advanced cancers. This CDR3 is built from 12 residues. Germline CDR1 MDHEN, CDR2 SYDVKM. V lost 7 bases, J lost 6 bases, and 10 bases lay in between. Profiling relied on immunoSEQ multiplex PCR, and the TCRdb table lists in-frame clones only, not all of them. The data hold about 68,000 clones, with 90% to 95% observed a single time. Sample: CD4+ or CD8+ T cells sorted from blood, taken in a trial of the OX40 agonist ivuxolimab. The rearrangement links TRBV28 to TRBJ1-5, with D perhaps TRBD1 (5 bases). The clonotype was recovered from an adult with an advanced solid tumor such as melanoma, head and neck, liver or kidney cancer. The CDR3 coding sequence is TGTGCCAGCACCGACAGATTTCAGCCCCAGCATTTT. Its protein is CASTDRFQPQHF.